Below, 15 T cell receptor beta chains from the same sample are listed, as sequenced in a study of shared clonotypes between healthy human individuals. TCRdb's table, derived via immunoSEQ multiplex PCR, lists solely in-frame clones and lacks some. The data show about 2.4 million clones, approximately 93% seen once. Sequenced: naive CD4+ T cells from PBMCs. As for subset: CD45RA+ positively selected. Receptor source: a man aged 18-30 years in good health. Some clones in this sample may be carry-over from other donors' samples.

DNA of the CDR3: TGTGCCAGCAGCTTGCTTGCCAAGAGGGAGACCCAGTACTTC. This encodes CASSLLAKRETQYF. This rearrangement joins TRBV5-4 to TRBJ2-5, with no clear D. V was clipped by 1 base and J by 5 bases, with 12 bases between them. The CDR3 has 14 amino acids. CDR1 is SGHNT, CDR2 YYREEE, per germline (reference sequence).

A word on this clone: The sample carries other DNA sequences with the same CDR3. The chain employs TRBV5-1 and TRBJ2-7; no clear D. CDR3 length equals 13 residues. The germline CDR1 and CDR2 sequences are SGHRS and YFSETQ. V was pared by 1 base and J by 1 base, with 6 bases between. The CDR3 DNA sequence: TGCGCCAGCAGCTTGACAGATTCCTACGAGCAGTACTTC. The encoded protein is CASSLTDSYEQYF.

V is TRBV6-1 and J is TRBJ2-5; no clear D gene. This CDR3 contains 12 residues. The V end was cut by 5 bases, the J end by 5 bases, with 9 bases between. CDR1 MNHNS and CDR2 SASEGT come from the germline V gene. CDR3 DNA: TGTGCCAGCAGTCCGACGCGGGAGACCCAGTACTTC. The encoded protein is CASSPTRETQYF.

The chain uses TRBV29-1 and TRBJ2-7, with D maybe TRBD2 (5 bases). Germline CDR1 reads SQVTM; CDR2 reads ANQGSEA. This CDR3 is 14 amino acids long. Trimming stripped 6 bases from V and 3 bases from J, with 18 bases between. The CDR3 nucleotides read TGCAGCGTAGTAGGACGGTCCGGGGACTACGAGCAGTACTTC. Protein: CSVVGRSGDYEQYF.

The chain carries TRBV11-2 and TRBJ2-7; tentatively, D is TRBD1 (5 bases). Germline-derived CDR1 and CDR2 are SGHAT and FQNNGV. Trimming removed 1 base at V and 7 bases at J, with 14 bases between. The CDR3 consists of 14 residues. The CDR3 DNA reads as TGTGCCAGCAGCTTAGTTGCAGGGAAGGGGGAGCAGTACTTC. This codes for CASSLVAGKGEQYF. The variable domain in full, with the rest retrieved from reference TRBV11-2 and TRBJ2-7, is EAGVAQSPRYKIIEKRQSVAFWCNPISGHATLYWYQQILGQGPKLLIQFQNNGVVDDSQLPKDRFSAERLKGVDSTLKIQPAKLEDSAVYLCASSLVAGKGEQYFGPGTRLTVT.

This clone was counted once. The rearrangement uses TRBV6-1 and TRBJ1-2; 8 nucleotides agree with TRBD1. The CDR3 extends over 16 amino acids. In germline, CDR1 is MNHNS, CDR2 SASEGT. V gave up 4 bases and J gave up 2 bases; unmatched junction bases: 9. The CDR3 coding sequence is TGTGCCAGCAGTGCCACTTTGGGACAGGCCAACTATGGCTACACCTTC. Translated, it gives CASSATLGQANYGYTF.

Only one count was recorded for this clone. The J gene is TRBJ2-2, the V gene TRBV28; the D gene is possibly TRBD2 (5 bases). The CDR3 runs 18 residues. V lost 2 bases and J lost 3, with 19 bases in between. CDR1 is MDHEN and CDR2 is SYDVKM in the germline V gene. CDR3 protein: CASSLRLSWRVDTGELFF. In DNA form, the CDR3 reads TGTGCCAGCAGTTTAAGGTTGTCCTGGCGGGTCGACACCGGGGAGCTGTTTTTT.

V gene TRBV7-9 combines with J gene TRBJ2-1; D tentatively reads TRBD1 or TRBD2 (5 bases each). CDR3 size: 15 residues. Deletions cut 2 bases from V and 10 bases from J, with 18 bases between. Germline values: CDR1 SEHNR, CDR2 FQNEAQ (reference sequence). The CDR3: CASSLSSGRPAEQFF. As DNA, the CDR3 is TGTGCCAGCAGCTTAAGTTCGGGGCGACCCGCCGAGCAGTTCTTC.

This rearrangement joins TRBV10-1 to TRBJ1-3; the D is unclear. The V gene lost 3 bases and the J gene lost 1 base, with 4 bases spanning the gap. This CDR3 region has 13 residues. The V gene's germline CDR1 is WNHNN and CDR2 SYGVQD (reference sequence). CDR3 nucleotides: TGCGCCAGCAGTGACACTTCTGGAAACACCATATATTTT. Amino acids: CASSDTSGNTIYF.

This sequence joins TRBV9 and TRBJ2-2; D call uncertain. The CDR3 is 12 amino acids. V lost 2 bases and J 9 bases, leaving 8 bases between the germline ends. Per the germline V gene, CDR1 is SGDLS and CDR2 is YYNGEE. CDR3 region: CASSVRARELFF. For the CDR3, the DNA is TGTGCCAGCAGCGTTAGGGCCCGGGAGCTGTTTTTT.

This chain uses TRBV5-4 with TRBJ2-1; D call uncertain. The length of the CDR3 is 14 residues. Trimming took 3 bases from V and 5 from J, leaving 12 bases between them. CDR1 and CDR2 from the germline V gene are SGHNT and YYREEE (reference sequence). As DNA, the CDR3 is TGTGCCAGCAGCTCCCCTTCGGCGGACAATGAGCAGTTCTTC. Protein product: CASSSPSADNEQFF.

The chain combines TRBV9 with TRBJ2-1; tentative D call: TRBD2 (6 bases). This CDR3 spans 16 amino acids. The germline V and J ends were trimmed by 3 bases and 0 bases, with 13 bases remaining between them. The germline V gene has CDR1 SGDLS and CDR2 YYNGEE. CDR3 coding DNA: TGTGCCAGCAGCGCCATCGGGAGCTACTCCTACAATGAGCAGTTCTTC. It specifies CASSAIGSYSYNEQFF.

The genes are TRBV4-2 and TRBJ2-5, with TRBD1 identical over 8 bases. The CDR3 runs to 15 residues. Germline CDR1 reads LGHNA; CDR2 reads YNFKEQ. Trimming cost V 1 base and J 7 bases; bases outside gene matches: 8. CDR3 nucleotides: TGTGCCAGCAGCCAAGGGGGGGACAGGAGTGGGACCCAGTACTTC. Translation gives CASSQGGDRSGTQYF.

The chain has TRBV7-2 and TRBJ2-1; a possible D gene is TRBD2 (6 bases). This CDR3 contains 17 residues. Germline V gene lookup returns CDR1 SGHTA and CDR2 FQGNSA. V shed 1 base and J shed 3 bases, with 16 bases lying between them. The CDR3 protein is CASSLEGTSLFYNEQFF. In nucleotides, the CDR3 is TGTGCCAGCAGCTTAGAGGGGACTTCACTTTTCTACAATGAGCAGTTCTTC. The complete variable domain, with remaining parts taken from reference TRBV7-2 and TRBJ2-1, reads GAGVSQSPSNKVTEKGKDVELRCDPISGHTALYWYRQSLGQGLEFLIYFQGNSAPDKSGLPSDRFSAERTGGSVSTLTIQRTQQEDSAVYLCASSLEGTSLFYNEQFFGPGTRLTVL.

The rearrangement links TRBV27 to TRBJ1-1; the D is unclear. The V end lost 10 bases, the J end lost 0 bases, and 9 bases lay between the germline ends. Germline V gene lookup returns CDR1 MNHEY and CDR2 SMNVEV (reference sequence). The CDR3 has 12 amino acids. CDR3 DNA: TGTGCCACGGGCAGTCTGAACACTGAAGCTTTCTTT. Amino acids: CATGSLNTEAFF.